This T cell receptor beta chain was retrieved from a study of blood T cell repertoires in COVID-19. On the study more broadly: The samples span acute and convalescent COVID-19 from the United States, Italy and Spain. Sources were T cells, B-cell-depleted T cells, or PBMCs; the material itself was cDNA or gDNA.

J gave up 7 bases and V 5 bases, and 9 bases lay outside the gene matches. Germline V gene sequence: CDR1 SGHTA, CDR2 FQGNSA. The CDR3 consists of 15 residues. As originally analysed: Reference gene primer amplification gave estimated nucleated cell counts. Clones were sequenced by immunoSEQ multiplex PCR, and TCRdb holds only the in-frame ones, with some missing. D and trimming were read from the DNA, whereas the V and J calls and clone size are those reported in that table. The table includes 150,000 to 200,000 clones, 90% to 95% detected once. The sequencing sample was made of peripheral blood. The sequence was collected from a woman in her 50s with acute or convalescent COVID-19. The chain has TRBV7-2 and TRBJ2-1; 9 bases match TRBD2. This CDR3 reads CASSPIAGEENEQFF. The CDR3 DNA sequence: TGTGCCAGCAGCCCTATAGCGGGGGAGGAGAATGAGCAGTTCTTC.